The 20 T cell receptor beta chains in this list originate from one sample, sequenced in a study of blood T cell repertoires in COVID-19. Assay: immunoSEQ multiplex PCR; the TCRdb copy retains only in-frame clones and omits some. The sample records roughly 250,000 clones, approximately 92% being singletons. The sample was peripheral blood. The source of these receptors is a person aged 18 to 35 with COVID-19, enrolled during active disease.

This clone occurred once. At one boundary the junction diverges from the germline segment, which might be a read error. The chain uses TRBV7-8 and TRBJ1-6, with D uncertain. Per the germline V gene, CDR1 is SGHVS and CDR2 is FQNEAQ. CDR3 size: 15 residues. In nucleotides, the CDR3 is TGTGCCAGCAGCCAAGACTTCAAACACGCCGCTCGGTGGGACTTT. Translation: CASSQDFKHAARWDF.

The CDR3 reads CASSIGHWAEAFF. In DNA form, the CDR3 reads TGTGCCAGCAGCATTGGACACTGGGCTGAAGCTTTCTTT. The rearrangement joins TRBV5-4 to TRBJ1-1; possibly TRBD1 for D (5 bases). The germline CDR1 and CDR2 sequences are SGHNT and YYREEE (reference sequence). The CDR3 consists of 13 residues. Trimming took off 4 bases at V and 6 bases at J, with 13 bases between the two ends.

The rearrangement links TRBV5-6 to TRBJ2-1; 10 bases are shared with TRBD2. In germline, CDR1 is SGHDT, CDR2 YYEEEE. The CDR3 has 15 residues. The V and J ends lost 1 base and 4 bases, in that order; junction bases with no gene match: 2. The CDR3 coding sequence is TGTGCCAGCAGCTTGAGACTAGCGGGTTACAATGAGCAGTTCTTC. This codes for CASSLRLAGYNEQFF. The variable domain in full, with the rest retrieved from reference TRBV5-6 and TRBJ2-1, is DAGVTQSPTHLIKTRGQQVTLRCSPKSGHDTVSWYQQALGQGPQFIFQYYEEEERQRGNFPDRFSGHQFPNYSSELNVNALLLGDSALYLCASSLRLAGYNEQFFGPGTRLTVL.

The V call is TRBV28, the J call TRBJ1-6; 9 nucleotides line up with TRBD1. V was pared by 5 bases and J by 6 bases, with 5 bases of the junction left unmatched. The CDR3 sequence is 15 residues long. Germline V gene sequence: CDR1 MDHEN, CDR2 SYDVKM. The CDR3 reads CASSRTGALNSPLHF. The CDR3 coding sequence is TGTGCCAGCAGTAGGACAGGGGCCCTTAATTCACCCCTCCACTTT.

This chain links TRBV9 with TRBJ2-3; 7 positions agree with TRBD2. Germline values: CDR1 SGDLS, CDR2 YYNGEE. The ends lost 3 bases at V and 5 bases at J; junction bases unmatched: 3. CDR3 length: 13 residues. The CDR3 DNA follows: TGTGCCAGCAGCGCTCCGGGGGGAGATACGCAGTATTTT. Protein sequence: CASSAPGGDTQYF.

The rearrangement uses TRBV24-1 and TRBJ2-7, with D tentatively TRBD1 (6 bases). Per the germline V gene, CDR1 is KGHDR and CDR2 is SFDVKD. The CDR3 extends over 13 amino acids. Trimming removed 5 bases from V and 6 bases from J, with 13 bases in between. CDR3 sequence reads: CATSAAVRGEQYF. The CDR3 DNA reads TGTGCCACCAGTGCTGCGGTCAGGGGCGAGCAGTACTTC.

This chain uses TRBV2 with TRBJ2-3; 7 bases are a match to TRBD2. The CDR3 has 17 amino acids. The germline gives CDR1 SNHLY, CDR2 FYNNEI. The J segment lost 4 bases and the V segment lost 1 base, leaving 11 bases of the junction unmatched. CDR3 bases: TGTGCCAGCAGTGAAGTGTTGGGAGGGCCCGGGGCAGATACGCAGTATTTT. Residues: CASSEVLGGPGADTQYF.

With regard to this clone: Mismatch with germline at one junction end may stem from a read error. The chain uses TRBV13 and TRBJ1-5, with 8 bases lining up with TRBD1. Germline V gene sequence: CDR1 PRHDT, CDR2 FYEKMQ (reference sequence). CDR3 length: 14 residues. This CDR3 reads CASSVGTGNQPQHF. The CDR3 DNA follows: TGTGCCAGCAGCGTAGGGACAGGAAATCAGCCCCAGCATTTT.

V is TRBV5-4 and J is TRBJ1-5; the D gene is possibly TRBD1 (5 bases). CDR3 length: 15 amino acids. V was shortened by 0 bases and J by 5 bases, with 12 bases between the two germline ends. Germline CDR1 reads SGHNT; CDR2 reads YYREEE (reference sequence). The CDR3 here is CASSLGGREDQPQHF. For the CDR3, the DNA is TGTGCCAGCAGCTTGGGGGGACGGGAGGATCAGCCCCAGCATTTT.

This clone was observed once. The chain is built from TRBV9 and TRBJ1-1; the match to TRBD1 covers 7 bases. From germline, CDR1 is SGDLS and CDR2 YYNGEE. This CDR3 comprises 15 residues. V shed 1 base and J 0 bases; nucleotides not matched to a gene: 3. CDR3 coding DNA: TGTGCCAGCAGCGTACCGGGACAGATGAACACTGAAGCTTTCTTT. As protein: CASSVPGQMNTEAFF.

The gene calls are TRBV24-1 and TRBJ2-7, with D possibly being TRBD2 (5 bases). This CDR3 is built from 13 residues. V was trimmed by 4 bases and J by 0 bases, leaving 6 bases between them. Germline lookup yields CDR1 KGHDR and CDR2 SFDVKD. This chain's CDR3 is CATSESGSYEQYF. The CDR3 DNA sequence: TGTGCCACCAGTGAAAGCGGCTCCTACGAGCAGTACTTC.

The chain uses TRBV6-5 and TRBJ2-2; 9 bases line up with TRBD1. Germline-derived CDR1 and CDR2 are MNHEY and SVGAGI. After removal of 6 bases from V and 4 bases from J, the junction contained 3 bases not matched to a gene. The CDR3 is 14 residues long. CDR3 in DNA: TGTGCCAGCAGACAGGGGGCTATCACCGGGGAGCTGTTTTTT. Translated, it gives CASRQGAITGELFF.

CDR3: CASHKPGQGYEQYF. CDR3 DNA sequence: TGTGCCAGCCATAAACCGGGACAGGGGTACGAGCAGTACTTC. V gene TRBV2 combines with J gene TRBJ2-7; 10 positions agree with TRBD1. The V segment lost 8 bases and the J segment 4 bases; nucleotides outside the gene matches: 8. CDR1 SNHLY and CDR2 FYNNEI come from the germline V gene. The CDR3 loop spans 14 amino acids.

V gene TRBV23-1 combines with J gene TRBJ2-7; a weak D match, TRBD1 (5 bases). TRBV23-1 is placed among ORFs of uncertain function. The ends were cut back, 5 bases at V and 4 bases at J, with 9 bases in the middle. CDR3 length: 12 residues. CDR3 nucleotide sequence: TGCGCCAGCAGTAGGCGGACATACGAGCAGTACTTC. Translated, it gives CASSRRTYEQYF.

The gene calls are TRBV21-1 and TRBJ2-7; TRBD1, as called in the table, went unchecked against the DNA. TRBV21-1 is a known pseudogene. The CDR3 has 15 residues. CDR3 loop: CASSKGRRGLWVQYF. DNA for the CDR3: TGTGCCAGCAGCAAAGGTCGCAGGGGCCTTTGGGTGCAGTACTTC.

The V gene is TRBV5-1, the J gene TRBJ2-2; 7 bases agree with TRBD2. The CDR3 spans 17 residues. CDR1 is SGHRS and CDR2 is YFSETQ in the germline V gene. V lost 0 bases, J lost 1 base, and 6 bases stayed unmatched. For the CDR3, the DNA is TGCGCCAGCAGCTTGGCGGTGGGGACTATGAACACCGGGGAGCTGTTTTTT. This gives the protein CASSLAVGTMNTGELFF.

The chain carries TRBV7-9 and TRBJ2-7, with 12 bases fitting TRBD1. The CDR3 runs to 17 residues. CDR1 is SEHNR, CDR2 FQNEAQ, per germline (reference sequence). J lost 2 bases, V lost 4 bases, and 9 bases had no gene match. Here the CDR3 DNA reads TGTGCCAGCAGCTCTTCTCCGGGACAGGGGGCTACCTACGAGCAGTACTTC. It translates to CASSSSPGQGATYEQYF.

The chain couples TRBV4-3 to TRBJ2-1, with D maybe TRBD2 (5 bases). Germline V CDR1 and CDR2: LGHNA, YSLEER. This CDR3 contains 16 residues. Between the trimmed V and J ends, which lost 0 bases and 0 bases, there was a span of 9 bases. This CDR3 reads CASSQDTGSSYNEQFF. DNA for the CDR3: TGCGCCAGCAGCCAAGATACGGGATCCTCCTACAATGAGCAGTTCTTC.

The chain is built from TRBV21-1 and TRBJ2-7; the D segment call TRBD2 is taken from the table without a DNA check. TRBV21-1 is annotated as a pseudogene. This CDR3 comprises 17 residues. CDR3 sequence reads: CASSKGVWGGSPNEQYF. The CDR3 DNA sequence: TGTGCCAGCAGCAAAGGGGTGTGGGGCGGGAGTCCGAACGAGCAGTACTTC.

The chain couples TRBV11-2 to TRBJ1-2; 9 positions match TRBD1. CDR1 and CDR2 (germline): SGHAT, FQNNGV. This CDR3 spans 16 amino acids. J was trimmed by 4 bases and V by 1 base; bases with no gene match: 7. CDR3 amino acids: CASSLGGDRVLYGYTF. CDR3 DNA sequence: TGTGCCAGCAGCTTAGGGGGGGACAGGGTCCTCTATGGCTACACCTTC.